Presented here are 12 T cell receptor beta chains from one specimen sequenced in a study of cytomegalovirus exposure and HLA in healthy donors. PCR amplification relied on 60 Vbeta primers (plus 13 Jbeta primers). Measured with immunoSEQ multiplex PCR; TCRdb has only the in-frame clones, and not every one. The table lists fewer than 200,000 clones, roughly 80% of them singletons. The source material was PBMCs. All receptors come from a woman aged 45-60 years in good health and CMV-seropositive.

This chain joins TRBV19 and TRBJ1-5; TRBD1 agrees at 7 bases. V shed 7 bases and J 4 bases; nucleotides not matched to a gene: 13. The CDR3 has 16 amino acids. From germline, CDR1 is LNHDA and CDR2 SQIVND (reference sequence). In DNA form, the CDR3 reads TGTGCCAGTACCCGACAGGGACCACTGGGAAATCAGCCCCAGCATTTT. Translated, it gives CASTRQGPLGNQPQHF. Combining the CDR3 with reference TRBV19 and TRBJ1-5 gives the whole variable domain DGGITQSPKYLFRKEGQNVTLSCEQNLNHDAMYWYRQDPGQGLRLIYYSQIVNDFQKGDIAEGYSVSREKKESFPLTVTSAQKNPTAFYLCASTRQGPLGNQPQHFGDGTRLSIL.

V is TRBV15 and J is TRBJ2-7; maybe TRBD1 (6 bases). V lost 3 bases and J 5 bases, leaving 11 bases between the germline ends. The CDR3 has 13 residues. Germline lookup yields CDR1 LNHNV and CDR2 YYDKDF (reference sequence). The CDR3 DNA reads TGTGCCACCAGCAGGGAAACAGGGAACGAGCAGTACTTC. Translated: CATSRETGNEQYF. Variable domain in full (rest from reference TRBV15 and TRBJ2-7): DAMVIQNPRYQVTQFGKPVTLSCSQTLNHNVMYWYQQKSSQAPKLLFHYYDKDFNNEADTPDNFQSRRPNTSFCFLDIRSPGLGDTAMYLCATSRETGNEQYFGPGTRLTVT.

The CDR3 bases are TGTGCCAGTAGAAATCAGGGGGCAGCCGGGGAGCTGTTTTTT. Its translation: CASRNQGAAGELFF. V gene TRBV19 combines with J gene TRBJ2-2; TRBD1 aligns across 8 bases. Germline V lookup: CDR1 LNHDA, CDR2 SQIVND (reference sequence). J gave up 6 bases and V 6 bases, and 6 bases lay outside the gene matches. The CDR3 covers 14 residues.

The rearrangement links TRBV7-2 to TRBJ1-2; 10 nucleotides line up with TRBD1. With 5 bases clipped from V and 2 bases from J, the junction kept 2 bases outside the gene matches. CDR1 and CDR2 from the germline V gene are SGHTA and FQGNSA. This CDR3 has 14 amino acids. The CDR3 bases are TGTGCCAGCAGCCCGGGACAGGGGAACTATGGCTACACCTTC. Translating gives CASSPGQGNYGYTF.

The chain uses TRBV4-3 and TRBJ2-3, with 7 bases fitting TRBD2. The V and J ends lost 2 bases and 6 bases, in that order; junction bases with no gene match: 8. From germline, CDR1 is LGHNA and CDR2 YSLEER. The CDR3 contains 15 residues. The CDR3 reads CASSQLAGSTDTQYF. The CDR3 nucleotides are TGCGCCAGCAGCCAATTAGCGGGTTCGACGGATACGCAGTATTTT.

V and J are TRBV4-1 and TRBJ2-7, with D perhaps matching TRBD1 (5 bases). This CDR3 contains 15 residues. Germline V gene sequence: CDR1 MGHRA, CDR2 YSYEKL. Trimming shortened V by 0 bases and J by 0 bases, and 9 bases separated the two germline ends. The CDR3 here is CASSQDRAYSYEQYF. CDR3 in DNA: TGCGCCAGCAGCCAAGACAGGGCTTACTCCTACGAGCAGTACTTC.

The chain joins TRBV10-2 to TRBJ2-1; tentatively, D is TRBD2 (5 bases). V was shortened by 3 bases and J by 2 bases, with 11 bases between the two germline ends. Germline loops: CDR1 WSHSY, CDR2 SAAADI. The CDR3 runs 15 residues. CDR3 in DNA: TGCGCCAGCAGTGATACGGGAATAGCCTACAATGAGCAGTTCTTC. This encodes CASSDTGIAYNEQFF.

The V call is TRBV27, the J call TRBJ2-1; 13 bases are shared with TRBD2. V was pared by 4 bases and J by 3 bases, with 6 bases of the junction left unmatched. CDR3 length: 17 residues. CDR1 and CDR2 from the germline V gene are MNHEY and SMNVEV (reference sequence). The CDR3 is CASSYGLAGVGYNEQFF. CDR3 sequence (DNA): TGTGCCAGCAGTTACGGACTAGCGGGAGTCGGCTACAATGAGCAGTTCTTC.

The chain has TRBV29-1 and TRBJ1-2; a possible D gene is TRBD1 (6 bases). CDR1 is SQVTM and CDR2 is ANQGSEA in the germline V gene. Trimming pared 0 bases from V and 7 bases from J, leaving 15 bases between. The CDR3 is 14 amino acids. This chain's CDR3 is CSVEERTGMSGYTF. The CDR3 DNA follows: TGCAGCGTTGAAGAAAGAACAGGGATGAGTGGCTACACCTTC.

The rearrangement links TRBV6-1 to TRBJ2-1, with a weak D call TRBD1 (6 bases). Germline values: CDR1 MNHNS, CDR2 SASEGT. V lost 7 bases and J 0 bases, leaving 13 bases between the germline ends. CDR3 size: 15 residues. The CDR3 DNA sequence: TGTGCCAGCACGCGGGTGACAGGCTCCTACAATGAGCAGTTCTTC. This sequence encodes CASTRVTGSYNEQFF.

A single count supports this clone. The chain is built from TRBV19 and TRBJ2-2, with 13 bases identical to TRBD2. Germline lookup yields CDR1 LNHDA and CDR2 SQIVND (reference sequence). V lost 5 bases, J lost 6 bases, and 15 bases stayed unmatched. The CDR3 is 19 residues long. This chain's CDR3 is CASSSRTSGSRINPGELFF. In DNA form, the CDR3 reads TGTGCCAGTAGTTCAAGGACTAGCGGGAGTCGGATAAACCCCGGGGAGCTGTTTTTT.

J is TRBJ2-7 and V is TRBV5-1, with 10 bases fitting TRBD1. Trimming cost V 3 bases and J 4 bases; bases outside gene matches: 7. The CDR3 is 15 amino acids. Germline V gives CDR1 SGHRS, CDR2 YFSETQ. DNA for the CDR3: TGCGCCAGCAGCTCCGGGACAGGGGACCCATACGAGCAGTACTTC. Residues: CASSSGTGDPYEQYF.